Each of the 4 T cell receptor beta chains below was sequenced from the same sample in a study of control samples from healthy donors and cancer patients. Libraries were prepared by immunoSEQ multiplex PCR; TCRdb keeps only in-frame clonotypes and omits some of them. The table shows around 64,000 clones, with around nine tenths occurring only once. Sequencing was performed on PBMCs. The receptor set was obtained from a man between 60 and 75 years old with colorectal cancer.

The rearrangement uses TRBV3-1 (or the pseudogene TRBV3-2) and TRBJ2-5; TRBD2 is a possible D gene (6 bases). Per the germline V gene, CDR1 is LGHDT and CDR2 is YNNKEL (reference sequence). The germline V and J ends were trimmed by 3 bases and 5 bases, with 13 bases remaining between them. There are 14 residues in the CDR3. The CDR3 coding sequence is TGTGCCAGCAGCCATTCCCAAAGCGGGGAGACCCAGTACTTC. Protein: CASSHSQSGETQYF.

This clone is a singleton in its sample. This sequence joins TRBV6-2 or TRBV6-3 and TRBJ2-1; 12 positions match TRBD2. After removal of 0 bases from V and 0 bases from J, the junction contained 3 bases not matched to a gene. The CDR3 is made up of 18 amino acids. Germline CDR1 reads MNHEY; CDR2 reads SVGEGT. The CDR3 sequence: CASSYSRTSGASYNEQFF. CDR3 nucleotides: TGTGCCAGCAGTTACTCGAGGACTAGCGGGGCCTCCTACAATGAGCAGTTCTTC.

The CDR3 DNA reads as TGCGCCAGCAGCTTGGAACTGGCGGTGAACACTGAAGCTTTCTTT. Its protein is CASSLELAVNTEAFF. This chain links TRBV5-1 with TRBJ1-1, with D unclear. CDR1 and CDR2 from the germline V gene are SGHRS and YFSETQ. The CDR3 has 15 amino acids. V lost 0 bases and J 0 bases, leaving 9 bases between the germline ends.

This chain uses TRBV7-6 with TRBJ2-5; 9 bases are a match to TRBD2. The CDR3 runs 16 residues. V trimming: 1 base; J trimming: 4 bases; junction bases outside the gene matches: 7. The germline V gene encodes CDR1 SGHVS and CDR2 FNYEAQ. Here the CDR3 reads CASSLEAGGPGETQYF. CDR3 in DNA: TGTGCCAGCAGCTTAGAGGCGGGGGGGCCTGGAGAGACCCAGTACTTC.